In this sample, the clone carrying this T cell receptor beta chain turned up a few times. These data originate in a study of T cell repertoires in aging, cancer and after chemotherapy. TCR beta rearrangements were amplified from peripheral blood genomic DNA. V was pared by 5 bases and J by 3 bases, with 8 bases of the junction left unmatched. The CDR3 spans 15 residues. In germline, CDR1 is SGHNT, CDR2 YYREEE (reference sequence). Rearranged V-D-J TRB sequences were amplified with a mixed TRB-A/B primer pool. TCRdb re-derived calls from the multiplex PCR reads in MiXCR, one entry per CDR3 protein. The repertoire has just over 4,000 distinct CDR3 sequences, roughly 31% of them found once; the top ten carry 5% to 7%.

The source is a human donor in good health. The chain combines TRBV5-4 with TRBJ2-7; 10 bases map to TRBD1. Sequencing used blood. CDR3 DNA sequence: TGTGCCAGCAGTAACCCCCGGGACAGGGGCTACGAGCAGTACTTC. It yields the protein CASSNPRDRGYEQYF.